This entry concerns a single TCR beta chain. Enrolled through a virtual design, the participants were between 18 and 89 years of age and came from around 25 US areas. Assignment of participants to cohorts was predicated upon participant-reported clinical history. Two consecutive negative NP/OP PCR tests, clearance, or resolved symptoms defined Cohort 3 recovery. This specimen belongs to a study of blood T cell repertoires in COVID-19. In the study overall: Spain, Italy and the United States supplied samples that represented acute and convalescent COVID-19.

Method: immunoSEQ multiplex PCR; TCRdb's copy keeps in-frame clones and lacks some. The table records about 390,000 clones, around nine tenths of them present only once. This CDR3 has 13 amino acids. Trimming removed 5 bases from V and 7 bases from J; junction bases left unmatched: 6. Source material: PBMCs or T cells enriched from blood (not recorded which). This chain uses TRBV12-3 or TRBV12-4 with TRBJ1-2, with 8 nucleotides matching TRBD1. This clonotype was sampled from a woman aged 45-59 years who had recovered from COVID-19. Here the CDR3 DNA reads TGTGCCAGCAGTCTCACAGGGGGAGTTGGCTACACCTTC. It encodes CASSLTGGVGYTF.